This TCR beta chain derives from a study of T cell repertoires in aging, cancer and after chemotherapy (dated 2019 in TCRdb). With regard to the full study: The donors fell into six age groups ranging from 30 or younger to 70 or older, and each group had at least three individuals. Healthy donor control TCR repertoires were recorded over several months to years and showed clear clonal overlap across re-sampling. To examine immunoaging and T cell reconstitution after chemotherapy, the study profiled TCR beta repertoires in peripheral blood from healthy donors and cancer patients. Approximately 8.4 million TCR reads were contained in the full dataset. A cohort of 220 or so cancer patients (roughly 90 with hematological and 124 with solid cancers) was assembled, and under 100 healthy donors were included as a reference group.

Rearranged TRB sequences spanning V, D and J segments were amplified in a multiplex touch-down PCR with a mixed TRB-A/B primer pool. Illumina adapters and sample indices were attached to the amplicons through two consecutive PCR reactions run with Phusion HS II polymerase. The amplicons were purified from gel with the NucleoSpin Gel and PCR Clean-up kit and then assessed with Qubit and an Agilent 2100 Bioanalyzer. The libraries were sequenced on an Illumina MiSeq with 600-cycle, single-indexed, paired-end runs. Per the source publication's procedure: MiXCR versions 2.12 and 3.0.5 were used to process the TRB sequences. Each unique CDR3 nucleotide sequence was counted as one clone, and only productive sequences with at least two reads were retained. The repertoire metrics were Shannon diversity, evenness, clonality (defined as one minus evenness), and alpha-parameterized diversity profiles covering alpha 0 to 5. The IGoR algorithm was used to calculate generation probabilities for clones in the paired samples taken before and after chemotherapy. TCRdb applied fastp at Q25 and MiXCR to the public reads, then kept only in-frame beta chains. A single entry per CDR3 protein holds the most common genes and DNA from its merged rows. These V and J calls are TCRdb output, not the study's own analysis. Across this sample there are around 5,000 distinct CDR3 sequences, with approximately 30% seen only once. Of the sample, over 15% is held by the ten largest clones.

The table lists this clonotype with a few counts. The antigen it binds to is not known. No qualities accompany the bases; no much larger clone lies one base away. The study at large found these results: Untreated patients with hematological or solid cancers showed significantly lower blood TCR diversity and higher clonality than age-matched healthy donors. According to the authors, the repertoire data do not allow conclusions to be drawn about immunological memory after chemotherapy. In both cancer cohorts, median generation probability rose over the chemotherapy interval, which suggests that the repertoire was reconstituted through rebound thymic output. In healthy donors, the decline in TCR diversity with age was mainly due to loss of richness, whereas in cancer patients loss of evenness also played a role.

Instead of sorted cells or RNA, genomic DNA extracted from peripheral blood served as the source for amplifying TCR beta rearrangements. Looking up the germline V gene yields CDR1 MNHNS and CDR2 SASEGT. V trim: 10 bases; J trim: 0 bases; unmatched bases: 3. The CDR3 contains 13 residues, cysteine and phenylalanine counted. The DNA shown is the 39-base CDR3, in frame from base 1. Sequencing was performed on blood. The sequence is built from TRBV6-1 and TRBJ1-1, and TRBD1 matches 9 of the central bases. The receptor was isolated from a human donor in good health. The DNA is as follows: TGTGCCACCAGACAGGGGGTGAACACTGAAGCTTTCTTT. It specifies CATRQGVNTEAFF.